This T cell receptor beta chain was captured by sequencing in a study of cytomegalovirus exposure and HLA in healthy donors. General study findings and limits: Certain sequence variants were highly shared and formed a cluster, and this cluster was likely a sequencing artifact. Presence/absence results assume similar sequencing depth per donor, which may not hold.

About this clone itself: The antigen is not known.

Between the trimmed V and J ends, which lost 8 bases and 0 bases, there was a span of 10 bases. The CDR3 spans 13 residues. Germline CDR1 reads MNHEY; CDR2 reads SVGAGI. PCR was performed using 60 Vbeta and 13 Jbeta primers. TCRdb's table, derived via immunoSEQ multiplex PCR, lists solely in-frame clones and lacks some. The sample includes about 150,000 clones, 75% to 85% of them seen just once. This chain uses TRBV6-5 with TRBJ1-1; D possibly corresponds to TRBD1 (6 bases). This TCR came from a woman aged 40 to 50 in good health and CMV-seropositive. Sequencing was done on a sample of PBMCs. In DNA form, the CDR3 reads TGTGCCAGCGGGGGGGCTCTGAACACTGAAGCTTTCTTT. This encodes CASGGALNTEAFF.